This record looks at one T cell receptor (beta chain) sequence and its context. What it recognizes is unknown. This entry is derived from a study of cytomegalovirus exposure and HLA in healthy donors. The study ran its PCR with 60 Vbeta and 13 Jbeta primers. Assay: immunoSEQ multiplex PCR; the TCRdb copy retains only in-frame clones and omits some. Of roughly 140,000 clones listed, about 84% are singletons. Whole-study results and caveats: There were reportedly fewer N-insertions in an Asian-associated ancestry cluster than the roughly 670-donor mean, in a later analysis.

V dropped 3 bases and J dropped 2; count of bases not matched to a gene: 1. Germline loops: CDR1 SGHRS, CDR2 YFSETQ. This CDR3 is 16 amino acids long. The chain carries TRBV5-1 and TRBJ2-1, with 14 bases lining up with TRBD2. This receptor was taken from a male donor in good health and CMV-seronegative. The sample was PBMCs. CDR3 residues: CASSWTSGGPYNEQFF. As DNA, the CDR3 is TGCGCCAGCAGCTGGACTAGCGGGGGGCCCTACAATGAGCAGTTCTTC.